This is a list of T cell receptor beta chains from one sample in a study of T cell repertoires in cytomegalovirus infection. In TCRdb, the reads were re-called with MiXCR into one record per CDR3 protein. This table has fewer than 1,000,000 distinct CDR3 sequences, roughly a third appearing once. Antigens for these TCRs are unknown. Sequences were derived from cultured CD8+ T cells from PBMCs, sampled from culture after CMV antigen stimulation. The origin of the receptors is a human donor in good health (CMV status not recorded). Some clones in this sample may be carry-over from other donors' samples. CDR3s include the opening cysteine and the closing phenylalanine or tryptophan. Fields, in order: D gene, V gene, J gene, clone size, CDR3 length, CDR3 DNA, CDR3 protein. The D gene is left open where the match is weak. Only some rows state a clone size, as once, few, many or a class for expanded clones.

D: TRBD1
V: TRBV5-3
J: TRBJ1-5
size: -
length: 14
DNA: TGTGCCAGCAGCCCGGGACAGATGAATCAGCCCCAGCATTTT
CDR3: CASSPGQMNQPQHF

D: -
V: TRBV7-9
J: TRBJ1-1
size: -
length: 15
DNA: TGTGCCAGCAGCACCAACAGGGACCCGAACACTGAAGCTTTCTTT
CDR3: CASSTNRDPNTEAFF

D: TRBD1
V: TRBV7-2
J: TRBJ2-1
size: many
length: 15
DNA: TGTGCCAGCAGCTCGACAGGGGGCTTCTACAATGAGCAGTTCTTC
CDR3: CASSSTGGFYNEQFF

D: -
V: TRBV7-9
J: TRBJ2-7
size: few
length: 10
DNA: TGTGCCAGCAGACAGTACGAGCAGTACTTC
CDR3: CASRQYEQYF

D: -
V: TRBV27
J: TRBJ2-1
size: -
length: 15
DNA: TGTGCCAGCAGTTCAACAGGCCTCTCCTACAATGAGCAGTTCTTC
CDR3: CASSSTGLSYNEQFF

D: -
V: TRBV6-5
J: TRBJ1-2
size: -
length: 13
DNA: TGTGCCAGCAGTTCCCTGGGGGGAAGAGGCTACACCTTC
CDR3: CASSSLGGRGYTF

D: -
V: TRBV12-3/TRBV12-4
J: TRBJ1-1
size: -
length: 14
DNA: TGTGCCAGCCGACCCGAAGGGCCTGACACTGAAGCTTTCTTT
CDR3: CASRPEGPDTEAFF

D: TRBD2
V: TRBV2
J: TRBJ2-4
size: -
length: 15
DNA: TGTGCCAGCAGTGAAGCGGGACTAGCGGGGGGAATTCAGTACTTC
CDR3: CASSEAGLAGGIQYF

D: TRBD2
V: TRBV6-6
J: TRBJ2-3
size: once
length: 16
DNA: TGTGCCAGCAGTTACCTCAGCGGGGGTGACACAGATACGCAGTATTTT
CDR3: CASSYLSGGDTDTQYF

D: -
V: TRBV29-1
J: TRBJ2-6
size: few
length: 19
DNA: TGCAGCGTTGAAGACAAAAGGCAGGGCCTCTTCTCTGGGGCCAACGTCCTGACTTTC
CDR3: CSVEDKRQGLFSGANVLTF

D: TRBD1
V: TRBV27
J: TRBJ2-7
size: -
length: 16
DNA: TGTGCCAGCAATGCCATCGGACAGGGCGGTGATAACGAGCAGTACTTC
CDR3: CASNAIGQGGDNEQYF

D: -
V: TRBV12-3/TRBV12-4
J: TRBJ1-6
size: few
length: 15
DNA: TGTGCCAGCAGCCCGACGGGTAGGGATAATTCACCCCTCCACTTT
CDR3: CASSPTGRDNSPLHF

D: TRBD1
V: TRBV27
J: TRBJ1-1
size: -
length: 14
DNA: TGTGCCAGCAGTTTCAGGGGGACGGTCACTGAAGCTTTCTTT
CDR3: CASSFRGTVTEAFF

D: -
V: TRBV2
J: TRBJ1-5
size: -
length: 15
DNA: TGTGCCAGCAGTGGAAGAGGGGCTAGCAATCAGCCCCAGCATTTT
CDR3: CASSGRGASNQPQHF

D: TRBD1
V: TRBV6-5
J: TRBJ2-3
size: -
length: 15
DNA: TGTGCCAGCAGTTACTCCGGGACAGGGTCAGATACGCAGTATTTT
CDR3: CASSYSGTGSDTQYF

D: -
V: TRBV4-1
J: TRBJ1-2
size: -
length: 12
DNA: TGTGCCAGCAGCCAAGATGGGATGGGCTACACCTTC
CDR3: CASSQDGMGYTF

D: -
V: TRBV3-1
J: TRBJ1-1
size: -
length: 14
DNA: TGTGCCAGCAGCCAAGTAAGAGACCCATCGTTAGCTTTCTTT
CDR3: CASSQVRDPSLAFF

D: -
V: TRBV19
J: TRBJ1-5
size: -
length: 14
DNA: TGTGCCAGTAGTCCCCGGAGGGTGGATCAGCCCCAGCATTTT
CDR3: CASSPRRVDQPQHF

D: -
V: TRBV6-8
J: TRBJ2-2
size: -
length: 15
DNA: TGTGCCAGCAGTTACGATAGGGCGAACACCGGGGAGCTGTTGTTT
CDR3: CASSYDRANTGELLF

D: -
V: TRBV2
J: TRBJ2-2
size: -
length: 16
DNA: TGTGCCAGCGTAATTCGAGGAGCTCAGGTCACCGGGGAGCTGTTTTTT
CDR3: CASVIRGAQVTGELFF

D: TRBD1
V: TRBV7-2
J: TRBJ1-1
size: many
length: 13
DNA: TGTGCCAGCAGCCCATGGACAGGCACTGAAGCTTTCTTT
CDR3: CASSPWTGTEAFF

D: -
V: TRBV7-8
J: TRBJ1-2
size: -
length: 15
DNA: TGTGCCAGCAGCGATCACCGGGGGCCTAACTATGGCTACACCTTC
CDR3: CASSDHRGPNYGYTF

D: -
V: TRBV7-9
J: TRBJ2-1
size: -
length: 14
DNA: TGTGCCAGCAGCTTACTGATCCCCGAGGAGGAGCAGTTCTTC
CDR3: CASSLLIPEEEQFF

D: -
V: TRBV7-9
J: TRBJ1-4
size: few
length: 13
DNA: TGTGCCAGCAGCCTCCCCGGACACGAAAAACTGTTTTTT
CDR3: CASSLPGHEKLFF

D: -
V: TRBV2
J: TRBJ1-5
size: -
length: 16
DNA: TGTGCCAGCAGTGCACAGGAGCTATCGAGCAATCAGCCCCAGCATTTT
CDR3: CASSAQELSSNQPQHF

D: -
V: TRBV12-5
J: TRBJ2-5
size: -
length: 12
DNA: TGTGCTAGTGGCCCTACTTCACGGACCCAGTACTTC
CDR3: CASGPTSRTQYF

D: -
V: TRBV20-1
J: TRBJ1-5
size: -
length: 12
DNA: TGCAGTGCTAGTTGGGAGAACCAGCCCCAGCATTTT
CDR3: CSASWENQPQHF

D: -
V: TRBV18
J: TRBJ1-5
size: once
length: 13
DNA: TGTGCCAGCTCACAGGGGTTAGGTCAGCCCCAGCATTTT
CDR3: CASSQGLGQPQHF

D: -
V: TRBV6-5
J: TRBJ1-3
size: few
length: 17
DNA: TGTGCCAGCAGTTACTCGACGGTCTCCCTCTCTGGAAACACCATATATTTT
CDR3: CASSYSTVSLSGNTIYF

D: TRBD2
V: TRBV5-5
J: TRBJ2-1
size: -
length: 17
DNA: TGTGCCAGCAGCTTGGTTCGGGGACTAGCGAGGAACAATGAGCAGTTCTTC
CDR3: CASSLVRGLARNNEQFF

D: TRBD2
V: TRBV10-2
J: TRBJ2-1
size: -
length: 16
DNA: TGCGCCAGCAATAGGCCGGGACTAGCGGGGGGGCATGAGCAGTTCTTC
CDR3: CASNRPGLAGGHEQFF

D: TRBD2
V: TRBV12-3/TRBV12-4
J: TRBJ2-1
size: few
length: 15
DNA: TGTGCCAGCACCCCCTCGGGGGGCTCCTACAATGAGCAGTTCTTC
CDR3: CASTPSGGSYNEQFF

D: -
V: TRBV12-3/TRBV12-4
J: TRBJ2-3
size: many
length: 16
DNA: TGTGCCAGCAGTTTTGTTGTGGGCCACGACACAGATACGCAGTATTTT
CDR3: CASSFVVGHDTDTQYF

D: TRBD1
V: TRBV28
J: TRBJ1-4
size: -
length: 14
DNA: TGTGCCAGCAGTAAACAGGGGGTAGATGAAAAACTGTTTTTT
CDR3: CASSKQGVDEKLFF

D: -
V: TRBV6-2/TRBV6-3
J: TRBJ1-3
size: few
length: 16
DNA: TGTGCCAGCAGTTATTTGCCGCTCTGGTCTGGAAACACCATATATTTT
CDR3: CASSYLPLWSGNTIYF

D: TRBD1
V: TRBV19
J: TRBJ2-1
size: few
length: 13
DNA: TGTGCCAGTAGTGGACAGGGTCCCAATGAGCAGTTCTTC
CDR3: CASSGQGPNEQFF

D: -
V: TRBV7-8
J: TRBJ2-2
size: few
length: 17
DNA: TGTGCCAGCAGCTTAGAGTTGAGTAGCTTGAACACCGGGGAGCTGTTTTTT
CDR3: CASSLELSSLNTGELFF

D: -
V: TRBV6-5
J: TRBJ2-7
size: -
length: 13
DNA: TGTGCCAGCAGTTACGGGGCCTCCTACGAGCAGTACTTC
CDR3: CASSYGASYEQYF

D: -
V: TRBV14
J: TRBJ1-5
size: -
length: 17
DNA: TGTGCCAGCAGCCAAGGGGGGTCCGATTATAGCAATCAGCCCCAGCATTTT
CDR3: CASSQGGSDYSNQPQHF

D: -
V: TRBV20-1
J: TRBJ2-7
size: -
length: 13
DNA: TGCAGTGCTAGAGATTACAGAGTCTACGAGCAGTACTTC
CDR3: CSARDYRVYEQYF